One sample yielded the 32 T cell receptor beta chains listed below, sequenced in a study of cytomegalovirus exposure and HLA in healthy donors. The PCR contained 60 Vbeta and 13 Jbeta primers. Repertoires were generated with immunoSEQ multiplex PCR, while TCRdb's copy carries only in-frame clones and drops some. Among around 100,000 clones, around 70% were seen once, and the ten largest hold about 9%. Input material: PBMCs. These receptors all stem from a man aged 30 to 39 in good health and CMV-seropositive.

DNA for the CDR3: TGTGCCAGCAGCCACCGGACAGATAATGAAAAACTGTTTTTT. This sequence encodes CASSHRTDNEKLFF. V and J are TRBV5-5 and TRBJ1-4; TRBD1 might be the D (6 bases). The length of the CDR3 is 14 residues. Per germline, CDR1 SGHKS and CDR2 YYEKEE (reference sequence). V lost 4 bases to trimming and J lost 4 bases, with 11 bases between them.

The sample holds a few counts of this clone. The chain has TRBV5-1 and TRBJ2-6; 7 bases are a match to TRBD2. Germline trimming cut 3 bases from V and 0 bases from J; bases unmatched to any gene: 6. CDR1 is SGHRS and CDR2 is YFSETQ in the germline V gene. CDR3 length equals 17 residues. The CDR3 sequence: CASSYGLENSGANVLTF. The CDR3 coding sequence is TGCGCCAGCAGCTACGGACTAGAAAACTCTGGGGCCAACGTCCTGACTTTC.

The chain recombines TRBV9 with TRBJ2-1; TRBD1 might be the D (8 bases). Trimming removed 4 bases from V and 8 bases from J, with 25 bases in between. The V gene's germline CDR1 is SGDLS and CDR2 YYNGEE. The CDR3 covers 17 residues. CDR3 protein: CASSTQDRAYRGDEQFF. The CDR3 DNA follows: TGTGCCAGCAGCACCCAGGACAGGGCGTACCGGGGGGATGAGCAGTTCTTC.

The CDR3 DNA reads TGCGCCAGCAGTTGGGACAGGGGTGGAAACACCATATATTTT. It yields the protein CASSWDRGGNTIYF. The chain recombines TRBV5-1 with TRBJ1-3; the match to TRBD1 covers 10 bases. Germline CDR1 SGHRS, CDR2 YFSETQ. The CDR3 is 14 amino acids. V shed 5 bases, J shed 3 bases, and the junction held 2 bases outside the gene matches.

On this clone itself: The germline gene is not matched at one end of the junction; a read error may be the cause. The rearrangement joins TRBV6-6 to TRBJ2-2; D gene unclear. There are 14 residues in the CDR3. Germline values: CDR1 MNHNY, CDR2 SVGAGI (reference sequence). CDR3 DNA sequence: TGTGCCGGCAGTTATCCTCTGGGCTCCGGGGAGCTGTTTTTT. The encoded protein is CAGSYPLGSGELFF.

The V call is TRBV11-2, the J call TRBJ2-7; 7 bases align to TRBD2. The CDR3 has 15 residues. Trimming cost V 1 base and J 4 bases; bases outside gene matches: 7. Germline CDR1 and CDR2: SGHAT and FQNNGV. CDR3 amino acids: CASSLARGERYEQYF. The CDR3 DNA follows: TGTGCCAGCAGCTTAGCTCGGGGGGAGAGGTACGAGCAGTACTTC.

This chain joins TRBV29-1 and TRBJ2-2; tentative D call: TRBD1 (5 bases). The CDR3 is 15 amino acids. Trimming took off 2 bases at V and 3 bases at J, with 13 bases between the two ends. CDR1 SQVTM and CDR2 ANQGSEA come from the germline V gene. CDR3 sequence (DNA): TGCAGCGTTGAAATGTCAGGGTTTGACACCGGGGAGCTGTTTTTT. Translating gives CSVEMSGFDTGELFF.

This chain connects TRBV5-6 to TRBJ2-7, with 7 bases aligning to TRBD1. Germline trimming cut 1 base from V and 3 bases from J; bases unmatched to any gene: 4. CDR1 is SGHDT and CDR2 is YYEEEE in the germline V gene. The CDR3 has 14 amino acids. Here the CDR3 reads CASSLIQGIYEQYV. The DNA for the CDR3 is TGTGCCAGCAGCTTGATACAGGGGATCTACGAGCAGTACGTC.

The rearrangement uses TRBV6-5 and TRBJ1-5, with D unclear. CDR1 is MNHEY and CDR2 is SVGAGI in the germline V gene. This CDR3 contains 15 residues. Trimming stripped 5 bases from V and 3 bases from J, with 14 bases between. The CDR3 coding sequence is TGTGCCAGCAGTGGTAAGGCAGGCTACAATCAGCCCCAGCATTTT. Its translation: CASSGKAGYNQPQHF.

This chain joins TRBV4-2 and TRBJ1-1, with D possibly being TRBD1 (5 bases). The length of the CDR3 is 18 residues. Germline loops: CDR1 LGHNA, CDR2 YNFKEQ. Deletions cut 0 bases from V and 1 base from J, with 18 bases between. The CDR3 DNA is TGTGCCAGCAGCCAAGATTTTGAAAGGGGTTTGGCGAACACTGAAGCTTTCTTT. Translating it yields CASSQDFERGLANTEAFF.

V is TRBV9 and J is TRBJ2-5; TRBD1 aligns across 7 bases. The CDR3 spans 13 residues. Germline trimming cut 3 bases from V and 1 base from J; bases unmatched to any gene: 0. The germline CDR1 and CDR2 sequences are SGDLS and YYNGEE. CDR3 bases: TGTGCCAGCAGCGAGGGGGCCCAAGAGACCCAGTACTTC. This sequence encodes CASSEGAQETQYF.

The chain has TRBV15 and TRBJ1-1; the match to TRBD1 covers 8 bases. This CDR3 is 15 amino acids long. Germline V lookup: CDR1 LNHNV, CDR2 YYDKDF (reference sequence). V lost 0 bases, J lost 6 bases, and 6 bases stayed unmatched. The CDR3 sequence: CATSRDRGRRAEAFF. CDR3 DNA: TGTGCCACCAGCAGAGACAGGGGGCGGAGGGCTGAAGCTTTCTTT.

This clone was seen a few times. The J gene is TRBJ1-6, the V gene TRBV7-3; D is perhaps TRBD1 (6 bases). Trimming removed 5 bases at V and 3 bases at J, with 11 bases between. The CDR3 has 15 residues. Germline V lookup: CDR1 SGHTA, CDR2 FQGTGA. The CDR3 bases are TGTGCCAGCAGCCGAGAGGGGGACTATAATTCACCCCTCCACTTT. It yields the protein CASSREGDYNSPLHF.

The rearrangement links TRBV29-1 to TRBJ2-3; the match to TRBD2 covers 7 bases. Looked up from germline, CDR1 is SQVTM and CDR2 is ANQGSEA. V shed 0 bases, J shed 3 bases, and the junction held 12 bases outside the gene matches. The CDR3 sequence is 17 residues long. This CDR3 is CSVEERLAAWGTDTQYF. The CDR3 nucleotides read TGCAGCGTTGAAGAACGGCTAGCGGCCTGGGGTACAGATACGCAGTATTTT.

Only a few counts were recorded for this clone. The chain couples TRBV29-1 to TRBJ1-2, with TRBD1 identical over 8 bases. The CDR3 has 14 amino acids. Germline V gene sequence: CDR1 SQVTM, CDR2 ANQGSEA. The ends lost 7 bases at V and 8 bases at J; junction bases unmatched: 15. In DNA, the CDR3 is TGCAGCGGGGGACCGGACAGGGCCTCAGGGGGCTACACCTTC. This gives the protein CSGGPDRASGGYTF.

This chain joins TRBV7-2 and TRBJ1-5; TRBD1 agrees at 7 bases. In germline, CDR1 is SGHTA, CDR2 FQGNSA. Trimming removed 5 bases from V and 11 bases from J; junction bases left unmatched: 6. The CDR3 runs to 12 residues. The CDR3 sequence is CASSTRTGSQHF. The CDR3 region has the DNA TGTGCCAGCAGCACTCGGACAGGCTCCCAGCATTTT.

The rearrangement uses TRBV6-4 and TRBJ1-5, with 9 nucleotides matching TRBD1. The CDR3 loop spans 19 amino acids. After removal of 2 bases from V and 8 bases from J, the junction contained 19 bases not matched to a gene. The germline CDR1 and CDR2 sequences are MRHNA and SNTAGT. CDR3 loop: CASSDIRDTGTGKMEPQHF. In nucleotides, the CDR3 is TGTGCCAGCAGTGACATTCGAGATACCGGGACAGGGAAGATGGAGCCCCAGCATTTT.

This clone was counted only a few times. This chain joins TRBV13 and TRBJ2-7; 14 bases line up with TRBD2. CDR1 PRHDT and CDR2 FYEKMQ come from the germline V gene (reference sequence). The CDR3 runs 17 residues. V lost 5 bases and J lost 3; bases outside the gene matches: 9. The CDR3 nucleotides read TGTGCCAGCAGCCGTGGACTAGCGGGGGGCCTCCTCTACGAGCAGTACTTC. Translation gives CASSRGLAGGLLYEQYF.

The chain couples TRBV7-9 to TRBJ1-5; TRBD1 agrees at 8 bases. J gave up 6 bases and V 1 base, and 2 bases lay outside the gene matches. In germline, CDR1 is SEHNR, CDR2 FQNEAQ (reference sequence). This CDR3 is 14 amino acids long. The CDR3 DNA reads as TGTGCCAGCAGCTTAGGGCAGGGGGCTCAGCCCCAGCATTTT. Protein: CASSLGQGAQPQHF.

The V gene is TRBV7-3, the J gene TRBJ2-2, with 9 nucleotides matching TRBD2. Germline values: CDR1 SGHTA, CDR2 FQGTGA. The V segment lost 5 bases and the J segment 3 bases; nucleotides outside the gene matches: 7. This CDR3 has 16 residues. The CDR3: CASSPGAGGYTGELFF. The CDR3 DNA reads TGTGCCAGCAGCCCAGGTGCGGGAGGGTACACCGGGGAGCTGTTTTTT.

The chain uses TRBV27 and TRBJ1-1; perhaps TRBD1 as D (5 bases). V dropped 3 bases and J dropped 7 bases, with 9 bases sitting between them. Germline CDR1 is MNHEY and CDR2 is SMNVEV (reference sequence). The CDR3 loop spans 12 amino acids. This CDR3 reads CASSLPGGEAFF. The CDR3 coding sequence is TGTGCCAGCAGTTTGCCCGGGGGTGAAGCTTTCTTT.

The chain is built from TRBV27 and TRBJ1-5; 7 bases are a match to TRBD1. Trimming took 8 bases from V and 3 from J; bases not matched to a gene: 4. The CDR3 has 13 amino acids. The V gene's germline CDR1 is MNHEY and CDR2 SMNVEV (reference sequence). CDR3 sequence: CASRTGFNQPQHF. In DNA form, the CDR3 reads TGTGCCAGCCGGACAGGCTTCAATCAGCCCCAGCATTTT.

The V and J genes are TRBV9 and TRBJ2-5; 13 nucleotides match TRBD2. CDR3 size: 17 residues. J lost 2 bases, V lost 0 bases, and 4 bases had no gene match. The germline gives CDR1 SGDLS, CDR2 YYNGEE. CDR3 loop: CASSVAGGLAGQETQYF. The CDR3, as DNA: TGTGCCAGCAGCGTAGCTGGGGGACTAGCGGGACAAGAGACCCAGTACTTC.

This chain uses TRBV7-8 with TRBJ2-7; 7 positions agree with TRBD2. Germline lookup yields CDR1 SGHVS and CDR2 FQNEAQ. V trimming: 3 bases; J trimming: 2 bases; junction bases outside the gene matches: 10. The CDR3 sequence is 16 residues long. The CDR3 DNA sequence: TGTGCCAGCAGCTTCCGAGCGGGACTTTCCCCCTACGAGCAGTACGTC. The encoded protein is CASSFRAGLSPYEQYV.

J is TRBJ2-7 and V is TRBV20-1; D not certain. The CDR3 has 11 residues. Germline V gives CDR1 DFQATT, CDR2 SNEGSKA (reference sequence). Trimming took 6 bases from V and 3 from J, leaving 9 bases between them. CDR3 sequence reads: CSAPRLYEQYF. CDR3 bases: TGCAGTGCCCCGAGGCTCTACGAGCAGTACTTC.

CDR3 protein: CASSLRGWENQPQHF. CDR3 nucleotides: TGTGCCAGCAGTTTACGAGGGTGGGAGAATCAGCCCCAGCATTTT. The chain combines TRBV27 with TRBJ1-5; no clear D. Germline V gene sequence: CDR1 MNHEY, CDR2 SMNVEV (reference sequence). The ends were cut back, 2 bases at V and 4 bases at J, with 12 bases in the middle. The length of the CDR3 is 15 residues.

The CDR3 reads CASSLAEGGLNTEAFF. DNA of the CDR3: TGCGCCAGCAGCTTGGCCGAGGGGGGGCTGAACACTGAAGCTTTCTTT. J is TRBJ1-1 and V is TRBV5-1; the D gene is possibly TRBD1 (6 bases). Germline V gene lookup returns CDR1 SGHRS and CDR2 YFSETQ. V was trimmed by 0 bases and J by 0 bases, leaving 12 bases between them. The CDR3 is 16 amino acids.

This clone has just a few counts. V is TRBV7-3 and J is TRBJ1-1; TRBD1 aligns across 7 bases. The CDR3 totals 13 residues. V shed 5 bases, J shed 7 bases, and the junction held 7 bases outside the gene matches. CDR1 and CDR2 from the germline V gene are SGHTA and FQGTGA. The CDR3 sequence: CASSPGGMGEAFF. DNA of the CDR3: TGTGCCAGCAGCCCAGGGGGAATGGGTGAAGCTTTCTTT. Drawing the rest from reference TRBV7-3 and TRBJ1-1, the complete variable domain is GAGVSQTPSNKVTEKGKYVELRCDPISGHTALYWYRQSLGQGPEFLIYFQGTGAADDSGLPNDRFFAVRPEGSVSTLKIQRTERGDSAVYLCASSPGGMGEAFFGQGTRLTVV.

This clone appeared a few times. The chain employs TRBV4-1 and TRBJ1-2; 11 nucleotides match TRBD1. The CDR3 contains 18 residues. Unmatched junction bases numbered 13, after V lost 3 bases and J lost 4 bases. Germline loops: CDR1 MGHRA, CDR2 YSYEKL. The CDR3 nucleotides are TGCGCCAGCAGCCAGAGCCGGGACAGGGGGAAAGTTTTCTATGGCTACACCTTC. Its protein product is CASSQSRDRGKVFYGYTF.

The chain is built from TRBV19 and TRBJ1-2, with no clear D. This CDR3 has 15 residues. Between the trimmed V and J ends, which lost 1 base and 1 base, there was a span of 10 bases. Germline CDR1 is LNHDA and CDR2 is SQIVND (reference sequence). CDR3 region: CASSIVGGRNYGYTF. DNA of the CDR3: TGTGCCAGTAGTATAGTCGGCGGGCGTAACTATGGCTACACCTTC.

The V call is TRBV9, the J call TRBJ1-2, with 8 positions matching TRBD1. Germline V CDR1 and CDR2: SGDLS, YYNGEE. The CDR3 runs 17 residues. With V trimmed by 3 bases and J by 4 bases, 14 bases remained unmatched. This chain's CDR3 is CASSATRTGTGSYGYTF. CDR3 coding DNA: TGTGCCAGCAGCGCGACAAGGACAGGGACTGGAAGCTATGGCTACACCTTC.

The CDR3 loop is CASSVDLAQDTQYF. In DNA form, the CDR3 reads TGTGCCAGCAGCGTAGATCTAGCTCAAGATACGCAGTATTTT. The V and J genes are TRBV9 and TRBJ2-3; D is perhaps TRBD2 (5 bases). Germline values: CDR1 SGDLS, CDR2 YYNGEE. The CDR3 is 14 amino acids. Trimming took 0 bases from V and 5 from J, leaving 10 bases between them.